Included here is one T cell receptor beta chain sequence, with context. Its antigen is currently not known. Base qualities are missing; no much larger clone stands one base away. Reading the germline V gene (reference sequence) gives CDR1 GTSNPN and CDR2 SVGIG. V is pared back by 2 bases and J by 4 bases, with 9 bases lying between the germline termini. The CDR3 sequence holds 13 residues, the cysteine and phenylalanine included. Only CDR3 DNA remains: 39 bases, in frame from the first base. This entry is derived from a study of T cell responses to AZD1222 COVID-19 vaccine (dated by TCRdb to about 2021). With respect to the entire study: AZD1222 recipients whose second dose came at about 4 weeks and those whose second dose came at about 12 weeks were combined into one group, since spike-specific TCR depth and breadth did not differ between the two schedules. TCR sequencing was performed for about 250 trial participants, of whom some 200 were given two doses of AZD1222 and some 26 were given two doses of MenACWY control vaccine. Trial participants were enrolled into age subgroups of 18-55, 56-69 and 70-plus years, which contained around 150, 29 and 61 TCR-sequenced participants, respectively.

The research as a whole found: A significant rise in spike-specific TCR breadth and depth was observed after two AZD1222 doses relative to day 0 and relative to MenACWY recipients. Most participants were white British and females outnumbered males, and the authors suggested that clonal diversity may have been underestimated. The 56-69-year group was small, and its depth increase did not reach significance, likely because of low power. Epitopes outside the regions mutated in the B.1.351 and B.1.1.7 variants were reportedly recognized by nearly half of the unique spike-specific TCRs. Only five to seven AZD1222 recipients were SARS-CoV-2 seropositive at baseline, limiting conclusions about previously exposed vaccinees. The whole spike protein was spanned by vaccine-associated CD4 TCRs, and dominant responses were seen in regions 160-218 and 743-854. No day 14 peak-response samples were available, so repertoires were characterized only after the peak T cell response.

What the time point label conveys for this sample: baseline before first vaccination. Samples from vaccinated people were obtained from the UK trials COV001 and COV002, which included a single-blind randomized controlled phase 2/3 trial of AZD1222 (ChAdOx1 nCoV-19) in healthy adults. Trial participant PBMC samples were collected at day 0 and day 28 after the second dose for TCRbeta chain sequencing. The CDR3 regions of human TCRbeta chains were analyzed by immunosequencing. In the original analysis: TCRs in the repertoires were compared against a reference library of SARS-CoV-2-specific TCRs that had been generated with the MIRA antigen-specificity platform. Breadth meant the fraction of unique TCRs that were SARS-CoV-2-associated, whereas depth meant the fraction of total T cells that were SARS-CoV-2-associated. Using the MIRA data, every spike-specific TCR was mapped to the spike region that the TCR reacted to and assigned to either a CD4 or a CD8 class. Log10-transformed breadth and depth values were compared by one-way ANOVA with Sidak's multiple comparisons tests. The table comes from immuneACCESS by way of TCRdb, which keeps in-frame sequences with V and J called. Part of the clones is missing from these tables; in studies checked, under half for an unresolved V gene and the rest for unknown reasons. V, J and clone size were drawn from that table, and D and trimming were deduced from the DNA. For this sample the table gives around 140,000 clones, of which roughly nine tenths were detected only once. The biggest ten clones account for roughly 1.7% of the sample.

Sequences were derived from peripheral blood, sampled on day 0 of AZD1222 vaccination. Rearrangement joined TRBV30 to TRBJ1-5; no D gene is confidently identified. The sequence was obtained from an adult in good health. The CDR3 amino acid sequence is: CAWSLGLNQPQHF. The DNA is as follows: TGTGCCTGGAGTCTTGGATTAAATCAGCCCCAGCATTTT.